At least ten counts were recorded for the clone carrying this TCR beta chain. Amplified regions were TCR beta CDR3 sequences from RNA transcripts. Initially, a first-round RT-PCR of the TCR CDR3 employed the HTBI primer set. In TCRdb, the multiplex PCR reads were re-called with MiXCR into one record per CDR3 protein. The table includes around 350,000 distinct CDR3 sequences, about 14% detected once. This sample is part of a study of T cells in Graves' hyperthyroidism and ophthalmopathy. Germline CDR1 is DFQATT and CDR2 is SNEGSKA (reference sequence). The CDR3 contains 12 residues. V was clipped by 5 bases and J by 7 bases, with 12 bases between them.

The TCR originated in a woman aged 25 to 39 with Graves' ophthalmopathy. J is TRBJ1-5 and V is TRBV20-1; D call uncertain. Material for sequencing was blood. In DNA, the CDR3 is TGCAGTGCTCAGGAGGGTACGCAGCCCCAGCATTTT. It yields the protein CSAQEGTQPQHF.